A single sample gave rise to the 25 T cell receptor beta chains below, sequenced in a study of cytomegalovirus exposure and HLA in healthy donors. In the PCR, 60 Vbeta and 13 Jbeta primers were used. Generated by immunoSEQ multiplex PCR, the TCRdb table keeps only in-frame clones and is missing some. The table includes 130,000 or so clones, more than 75% detected once. Sequencing used PBMCs. These receptors all come from a male donor in good health and CMV-seronegative.

The gene calls are TRBV9 and TRBJ1-1, with D tentatively TRBD1 (6 bases). Trimming took off 0 bases at V and 0 bases at J, with 15 bases between the two ends. Germline lookup yields CDR1 SGDLS and CDR2 YYNGEE. The CDR3 consists of 17 residues. Here the CDR3 reads CASSVEGDLGMNTEAFF. The CDR3 bases are TGTGCCAGCAGCGTAGAGGGGGATTTGGGTATGAACACTGAAGCTTTCTTT.

The chain couples TRBV7-9 to TRBJ2-5; 10 bases agree with TRBD2. This CDR3 is built from 16 residues. Trimming removed 5 bases from V and 1 base from J; junction bases left unmatched: 7. CDR1 is SEHNR and CDR2 is FQNEAQ in the germline V gene (reference sequence). The CDR3 DNA reads as TGTGCCAGCAGCCTAGGGACTAGCGTGCTCCAAGAGACCCAGTACTTC. Protein product: CASSLGTSVLQETQYF.

The chain carries TRBV4-1 and TRBJ2-3; TRBD2 is a possible D gene (5 bases). This CDR3 spans 14 amino acids. In germline, CDR1 is MGHRA, CDR2 YSYEKL. Trimming left V 0 bases short and J 4 bases short, with 8 bases between. CDR3 region: CASSQEWGADTQYF. DNA of the CDR3: TGCGCCAGCAGCCAAGAGTGGGGAGCAGATACGCAGTATTTT.

This chain links TRBV5-1 with TRBJ1-6; a possible D gene is TRBD1 (5 bases). The V end lost 0 bases, the J end lost 8 bases, and 12 bases lay between the germline ends. This CDR3 has 15 amino acids. Germline V gene lookup returns CDR1 SGHRS and CDR2 YFSETQ. CDR3 amino acids: CASSLGIQAHSPLHF. As DNA, the CDR3 is TGCGCCAGCAGCTTGGGAATACAGGCGCATTCACCCCTCCACTTT. Full variable domain (outside the CDR3, taken from reference TRBV5-1 and TRBJ1-6): KAGVTQTPRYLIKTRGQQVTLSCSPISGHRSVSWYQQTPGQGLQFLFEYFSETQRNKGNFPGRFSGRQFSNSRSEMNVSTLELGDSALYLCASSLGIQAHSPLHFGNGTRLTVT.

The genes are TRBV30 and TRBJ1-2, with 7 bases identical to TRBD1. Trimming cost V 8 bases and J 0 bases; bases outside gene matches: 9. The germline CDR1 and CDR2 sequences are GTSNPN and SVGIG (reference sequence). This CDR3 comprises 14 residues. The CDR3 region is CARTGREANYGYTF. The CDR3 nucleotides are TGTGCCCGGACAGGAAGGGAGGCTAACTATGGCTACACCTTC.

The chain combines TRBV5-4 with TRBJ2-2; D gene ambiguous. The CDR3 consists of 14 residues. The V and J ends lost 3 bases and 1 base respectively, with 7 bases between them. Germline V gene lookup returns CDR1 SGHNT and CDR2 YYREEE (reference sequence). In nucleotides, the CDR3 is TGTGCCAGCAGCTCCAACAGGAACACCGGGGAGCTGTTTTTT. It translates to CASSSNRNTGELFF.

The J gene is TRBJ2-7, the V gene TRBV30; TRBD2 is a possible D gene (6 bases). V lost 2 bases and J lost 0, with 14 bases in between. The CDR3 length is 15 residues. Germline V lookup: CDR1 GTSNPN, CDR2 SVGIG (reference sequence). CDR3 sequence: CAWSLRRGFSYEQYF. Here the CDR3 DNA reads TGTGCCTGGAGTCTAAGGCGGGGCTTCTCCTACGAGCAGTACTTC.

This chain uses TRBV30 with TRBJ2-1, with 7 nucleotides matching TRBD2. This CDR3 is built from 12 residues. The germline gives CDR1 GTSNPN, CDR2 SVGIG (reference sequence). V gave up 1 base and J gave up 6 bases; unmatched junction bases: 0. The CDR3 DNA is TGTGCCTGGAGTGCTAGCGGCAATGAGCAGTTCTTC. Translation: CAWSASGNEQFF.

This chain connects TRBV7-8 to TRBJ2-7; 8 nucleotides match TRBD1. The CDR3 extends over 15 amino acids. The V segment lost 5 bases and the J segment 3 bases; nucleotides outside the gene matches: 9. Germline CDR1 SGHVS, CDR2 FQNEAQ. This CDR3 reads CASSPQGATVYEQYF. The CDR3 DNA reads TGTGCCAGCAGCCCCCAGGGGGCTACCGTCTACGAGCAGTACTTC.

This chain links TRBV5-4 with TRBJ2-5, with TRBD2 as a possible D gene (7 bases). The CDR3 runs to 16 residues. The V and J ends lost 4 bases and 3 bases respectively, with 19 bases between them. Germline CDR1 reads SGHNT; CDR2 reads YYREEE (reference sequence). CDR3: CASSRGGGAIKETQYF. The CDR3 nucleotides read TGTGCCAGCAGCCGGGGAGGGGGGGCCATCAAAGAGACCCAGTACTTC.

This rearrangement joins TRBV4-3 to TRBJ2-3, with D perhaps matching TRBD1 (5 bases). Germline CDR1 and CDR2: LGHNA and YSLEER. The V end was cut by 1 base, the J end by 6 bases, with 14 bases between. CDR3 length: 15 amino acids. CDR3 sequence reads: CASSQVVQGSDTQYF. In DNA form, the CDR3 reads TGCGCCAGCAGCCAAGTCGTTCAGGGTTCGGATACGCAGTATTTT.

The V and J genes are TRBV7-8 and TRBJ1-1, with D possibly matching TRBD1 (6 bases). Germline V lookup: CDR1 SGHVS, CDR2 FQNEAQ. Trimming removed 0 bases at V and 1 base at J, with 9 bases between. The CDR3 length is 15 residues. The chain's CDR3 is CASSLATGTNTEAFF. Written as DNA, the CDR3 is TGTGCCAGCAGCTTAGCTACAGGGACGAACACTGAAGCTTTCTTT.

The rearrangement uses TRBV30 and TRBJ2-5, with a tentative D call TRBD2 (5 bases). TRBJ2-7 explains the end of the DNA better; the J call may be wrong. This CDR3 has 14 residues. Germline V gene data show CDR1 as GTSNPN and CDR2 as SVGIG (reference sequence). CDR3 DNA sequence: TGTGCCTGGAACCTAGGGAAAACAAGCGGCGAGCAGTACTTC. Residues: CAWNLGKTSGEQYF.

J is TRBJ2-7 and V is TRBV27; D is undetermined. The CDR3 length is 16 residues. The V end was cut by 0 bases, the J end by 0 bases, with 12 bases between. Germline V gene data show CDR1 as MNHEY and CDR2 as SMNVEV (reference sequence). The CDR3 DNA reads as TGTGCCAGCAGTTTATCCCCCCGGGTCGGCTCCTACGAGCAGTACTTC. Protein: CASSLSPRVGSYEQYF.

The chain couples TRBV9 to TRBJ2-1; TRBD2 aligns across 7 bases. The V gene end was trimmed by 3 bases and the J gene end by 0 bases; junction bases not matched to a gene: 6. Germline CDR1 SGDLS, CDR2 YYNGEE. This CDR3 is 16 amino acids long. CDR3 sequence: CASSGGGRNSYNEQFF. The CDR3, as DNA: TGTGCCAGCAGCGGGGGGGGACGCAACTCCTACAATGAGCAGTTCTTC.

With respect to this clone: Relative to the germline gene, one junction end is altered; a read error may explain this. The rearrangement links TRBV2 to TRBJ2-1; 9 bases map to TRBD1. CDR1 SNHLY and CDR2 FYNNEI come from the germline V gene. There are 15 residues in the CDR3. The CDR3 DNA is TGTGCCAGCAGCCGGAGCGGGACAGGGCACAATGGGCAGTTCTTC. It codes for CASSRSGTGHNGQFF.

The chain is built from TRBV7-9 and TRBJ2-5, with 8 bases identical to TRBD1. Judging by the DNA end, TRBJ2-7 fits better; the J call may be wrong. CDR1 SEHNR and CDR2 FQNEAQ come from the germline V gene (reference sequence). The CDR3 has 14 residues. CDR3 sequence: CASSGRTGTYEQYF. DNA for the CDR3: TGTGCCAGCAGCGGCCGGACAGGGACCTACGAGCAGTACTTC.

The genes are TRBV15 and TRBJ2-7; TRBD1 matches 11 bases. J lost 6 bases, V lost 1 base, and 5 bases had no gene match. Germline V CDR1 and CDR2: LNHNV, YYDKDF (reference sequence). The CDR3 is 15 amino acids. In nucleotides, the CDR3 is TGTGCCACCAGCAGAGGTGGACAGGGGGCCGCCGAGCAGTACTTC. Translation: CATSRGGQGAAEQYF. The whole variable domain, filled in from reference TRBV15 and TRBJ2-7, reads DAMVIQNPRYQVTQFGKPVTLSCSQTLNHNVMYWYQQKSSQAPKLLFHYYDKDFNNEADTPDNFQSRRPNTSFCFLDIRSPGLGDTAMYLCATSRGGQGAAEQYFGPGTRLTVT.

The chain has TRBV19 and TRBJ2-1; D is unclear. CDR3 length: 13 residues. Germline CDR1 is LNHDA and CDR2 is SQIVND (reference sequence). Trimming removed 4 bases from V and 8 bases from J, with 12 bases in between. CDR3 sequence (DNA): TGTGCCAGTAGTAGGCAAATCCCCGATGAGCAGTTCTTC. Amino acid sequence: CASSRQIPDEQFF.

The chain links TRBV18 to TRBJ2-6; TRBD2 is a possible D gene (5 bases). The V gene lost 0 bases and the J gene lost 6 bases, with 6 bases spanning the gap. Germline CDR1 KGHSH, CDR2 LQKENI. The length of the CDR3 is 14 residues. The CDR3 DNA reads as TGTGCCAGCTCACCACCCGGGGTGGCCAACGTCCTGACTTTC. Protein: CASSPPGVANVLTF.

The chain uses TRBV6-6 and TRBJ1-2; D gene uncertain. Germline V gene sequence: CDR1 MNHNY, CDR2 SVGAGI (reference sequence). Trimming left V 8 bases short and J 1 base short, with 11 bases between. The length of the CDR3 is 13 residues. CDR3 amino acids: CASAAGYNYGYTF. In DNA, the CDR3 is TGTGCCAGCGCGGCCGGGTATAACTATGGCTACACCTTC.

The J gene is TRBJ2-7, the V gene TRBV2; maybe TRBD1 (6 bases). Germline values: CDR1 SNHLY, CDR2 FYNNEI. Trimming left V 6 bases short and J 6 bases short, with 18 bases between. CDR3 length: 14 residues. The CDR3 nucleotides read TGTGCCAGCAGGACAGGAAGAGGGGACGGCGAGCAGTACTTC. Protein product: CASRTGRGDGEQYF.

The chain is built from TRBV6-5 and TRBJ2-1, with D perhaps matching TRBD2 (6 bases). Germline V gene lookup returns CDR1 MNHEY and CDR2 SVGAGI. The V end was cut by 8 bases, the J end by 9 bases, with 17 bases between. CDR3 length: 13 residues. Written as DNA, the CDR3 is TGTGCCAGCGGGAGGACTACCCGGGGTGAGCAGTTCTTC. This translates into CASGRTTRGEQFF.

CDR3 sequence reads: CASSPRQGVNTEAFF. Here the CDR3 DNA reads TGTGCCAGCAGCCCCCGACAGGGGGTGAACACTGAAGCTTTCTTT. The chain uses TRBV7-6 and TRBJ1-1; the match to TRBD1 covers 9 bases. Germline V lookup: CDR1 SGHVS, CDR2 FNYEAQ. Trimming cost V 5 bases and J 0 bases; bases outside gene matches: 4. The CDR3 length is 15 residues.

The CDR3: CASSLDRDFYNEQFF. CDR3 nucleotides: TGTGCCAGCAGCTTAGATCGGGACTTCTACAATGAGCAGTTCTTC. The chain employs TRBV11-2 and TRBJ2-1; possible D gene TRBD2, 6 bases. The CDR3 sequence is 15 residues long. V lost 0 bases and J 3 bases, leaving 9 bases between the germline ends. Germline V lookup: CDR1 SGHAT, CDR2 FQNNGV.